The 23 T cell receptor beta chains given below trace back to one sample, sequenced in a study of T cell changes during pregnancy in multiple sclerosis. Assay used: immunoSEQ multiplex PCR; TCRdb lists only in-frame clones, some missing. The sample yields 95,000 to 110,000 clones, just under 95% seen once. Sequences were derived from peripheral blood, sampled in the third trimester of pregnancy. The source is a female donor in good health, enrolled as a control in a pregnancy study.

The genes are TRBV18 and TRBJ2-1; 7 bases match TRBD1. Germline V gene lookup returns CDR1 KGHSH and CDR2 LQKENI. The CDR3 is made up of 13 amino acids. V was clipped by 4 bases and J by 8 bases; unmatched bases: 5. The CDR3 DNA follows: TGTGCCAGCTCACGGGACAGTGGGGATGAGCAGTTCTTC. Translating gives CASSRDSGDEQFF.

The genes are TRBV15 and TRBJ1-5; 9 bases fit TRBD1. The CDR3 consists of 16 residues. The J segment lost 5 bases and the V segment lost 3 bases, leaving 8 bases of the junction unmatched. Germline CDR1 LNHNV, CDR2 YYDKDF (reference sequence). The CDR3 DNA reads as TGTGCCACCAGCAGGGACGGGACAGGGATGTATCAGCCCCAGCATTTT. Its protein product is CATSRDGTGMYQPQHF.

The CDR3 DNA reads as TGTGCCAGTAGTACGTGGACAGGGCTGGATGGCTACACCTTC. Its translation: CASSTWTGLDGYTF. This chain uses TRBV19 with TRBJ1-2, with 8 bases matching TRBD1. The CDR3 is 14 residues long. Germline assignment: CDR1 LNHDA and CDR2 SQIVND (reference sequence). V gave up 4 bases and J gave up 6 bases; unmatched junction bases: 7.

The rearrangement uses TRBV6-4 and TRBJ1-1, with 10 bases aligning to TRBD1. The CDR3 totals 13 residues. Germline CDR1 and CDR2: MRHNA and SNTAGT. With 4 bases clipped from V and 9 bases from J, the junction kept 5 bases outside the gene matches. This chain's CDR3 is CASSAWTGGQAFF. CDR3 in DNA: TGTGCCAGCAGTGCTTGGACAGGGGGGCAAGCTTTCTTT.

J is TRBJ2-3 and V is TRBV13, with D hard to call. Germline values: CDR1 PRHDT, CDR2 FYEKMQ (reference sequence). The CDR3 length is 12 residues. The V gene lost 5 bases and the J gene lost 3 bases, with 6 bases spanning the gap. CDR3 in DNA: TGTGCCAGCAGCGAGTTGACAGATACGCAGTATTTT. Translating it yields CASSELTDTQYF.

This clone was observed a few times. The J gene is TRBJ1-6, the V gene TRBV6-6; D might be TRBD1 (6 bases). With 9 bases removed from V and 7 bases from J, the gap between germline ends came to 19 bases. The CDR3 is 15 amino acids. From germline, CDR1 is MNHNY and CDR2 SVGAGI (reference sequence). This CDR3 is CASFRGAGTNSPLHF. The CDR3 DNA reads TGTGCCAGTTTCAGGGGAGCCGGGACGAATTCACCCCTCCACTTT.

V and J are TRBV19 and TRBJ1-4; no firm D call. The CDR3 is made up of 14 amino acids. With 6 bases removed from V and 4 bases from J, the gap between germline ends came to 12 bases. Germline V lookup: CDR1 LNHDA, CDR2 SQIVND (reference sequence). Here the CDR3 reads CASRRTGYNEKLFF. CDR3 sequence (DNA): TGTGCCAGTAGACGGACTGGCTATAATGAAAAACTGTTTTTT.

The chain's CDR3 is CASSLAGYEGEAFF. CDR3 DNA: TGTGCCAGCAGCTTAGCGGGCTACGAAGGTGAAGCTTTCTTT. The V and J genes are TRBV7-9 and TRBJ1-1, with D unresolved. Trimming took 0 bases from V and 7 from J, leaving 12 bases between them. The CDR3 contains 14 residues. The V gene's germline CDR1 is SEHNR and CDR2 FQNEAQ (reference sequence).

This clone is labeled as medium-sized. The chain couples TRBV9 to TRBJ1-4, with 7 bases matching TRBD1. V gave up 3 bases and J gave up 0 bases; unmatched junction bases: 8. Germline V gene lookup returns CDR1 SGDLS and CDR2 YYNGEE. This CDR3 is built from 17 residues. DNA of the CDR3: TGTGCCAGCAGCGAGGGGTCGGGGACAGCAACTAATGAAAAACTGTTTTTT. Amino acids: CASSEGSGTATNEKLFF.

The rearrangement links TRBV4-3 to TRBJ2-5, with a possible D match to TRBD2 (7 bases). Germline values: CDR1 LGHNA, CDR2 YSLEER. This CDR3 contains 15 residues. V lost 0 bases, J lost 5 bases, and 13 bases lay in between. In DNA form, the CDR3 reads TGCGCCAGCAGCCAAGATAGGAGGGGGGGGGAGACCCAGTACTTC. This gives the protein CASSQDRRGGETQYF.

The genes are TRBV30 and TRBJ1-2, with 7 bases aligning to TRBD1. This CDR3 has 13 amino acids. Germline CDR1 and CDR2: GTSNPN and SVGIG (reference sequence). V shed 2 bases, J shed 3 bases, and the junction held 3 bases outside the gene matches. The CDR3 sequence is CAWSRQGHYGYTF. CDR3 bases: TGTGCCTGGAGTCGACAGGGCCACTATGGCTACACCTTC.

The rearrangement joins TRBV7-2 to TRBJ2-5, with D possibly being TRBD2 (6 bases). Per the germline V gene, CDR1 is SGHTA and CDR2 is FQGNSA. This CDR3 contains 16 residues. Trimming cost V 5 bases and J 7 bases, with 23 bases left between them. The CDR3 loop reads CASSRAGRPYLGTQYF. DNA for the CDR3: TGTGCCAGCAGCCGCGCGGGGCGGCCGTATTTGGGGACCCAGTACTTC.

This sequence joins TRBV28 and TRBJ1-5; TRBD1 matches 7 bases. V lost 4 bases, J lost 7 bases, and 7 bases stayed unmatched. Germline values: CDR1 MDHEN, CDR2 SYDVKM. The length of the CDR3 is 14 residues. As DNA, the CDR3 is TGTGCCAGCAGTTACAGGGGAACGAGGCAGCCCCAGCATTTT. The encoded protein is CASSYRGTRQPQHF.

The gene calls are TRBV7-9 and TRBJ1-1; D unclear. The CDR3 length is 14 residues. The germline gives CDR1 SEHNR, CDR2 FQNEAQ (reference sequence). The ends were cut back, 5 bases at V and 0 bases at J, with 10 bases in the middle. The CDR3 reads CASSLEAMNTEAFF. CDR3 DNA sequence: TGTGCCAGCAGCCTCGAGGCGATGAACACTGAAGCTTTCTTT. Full variable domain (outside the CDR3, taken from reference TRBV7-9 and TRBJ1-1): DTGVSQNPRHKITKRGQNVTFRCDPISEHNRLYWYRQTLGQGPEFLTYFQNEAQLEKSRLLSDRFSAERPKGSFSTLEIQRTEQGDSAMYLCASSLEAMNTEAFFGQGTRLTVV.

The CDR3 DNA is TGCGCCAGCAGTCCTGACTTCATTGGCTACACCTTC. Its protein is CASSPDFIGYTF. The chain is built from TRBV5-1 and TRBJ1-2, with D hard to call. Per germline, CDR1 SGHRS and CDR2 YFSETQ. The CDR3 contains 12 residues. The germline V and J ends were trimmed by 5 bases and 7 bases, with 12 bases remaining between them.

The chain carries TRBV7-2 and TRBJ2-1, with a tentative D call TRBD2 (6 bases). From germline, CDR1 is SGHTA and CDR2 FQGNSA. Trimming removed 4 bases from V and 12 bases from J, with 16 bases in between. The CDR3 totals 13 residues. The DNA for the CDR3 is TGTGCCAGCAGCTCCGGCGGGGAATTTGTGCAGTTCTTC. Its protein product is CASSSGGEFVQFF.

This sequence joins TRBV7-9 and TRBJ2-7, with a possible D match to TRBD1 (6 bases). The germline CDR1 and CDR2 sequences are SEHNR and FQNEAQ (reference sequence). The CDR3 totals 13 residues. V lost 4 bases and J 3 bases, leaving 10 bases between the germline ends. CDR3 nucleotide sequence: TGTGCCAGCAGCTCGGACAGCGGCTACGAGCAGTACTTC. It codes for CASSSDSGYEQYF.

The chain is built from TRBV5-1 and TRBJ1-1; TRBD1 might be the D (6 bases). Trimming removed 4 bases from V and 6 bases from J, with 10 bases in between. In germline, CDR1 is SGHRS, CDR2 YFSETQ. The CDR3 length is 12 residues. CDR3 coding DNA: TGCGCCAGCAGCCGGGACATCTCTGAAGCTTTCTTT. It is translated as CASSRDISEAFF.

The V and J genes are TRBV7-2 and TRBJ2-1; the match to TRBD2 covers 10 bases. This CDR3 has 16 residues. V was clipped by 0 bases and J by 8 bases; unmatched bases: 7. Germline V gives CDR1 SGHTA, CDR2 FQGNSA. CDR3 loop: CASSLALAGAGDEQFF. In nucleotides, the CDR3 is TGTGCCAGCAGCTTAGCTCTAGCGGGGGCCGGGGATGAGCAGTTCTTC.

This clone was found a few times. The chain couples TRBV30 to TRBJ1-4; 7 nucleotides match TRBD1. Trimming at V came to 4 bases and at J to 10 bases, leaving 15 bases not matched to a gene. The CDR3 is 15 amino acids. Per the germline V gene, CDR1 is GTSNPN and CDR2 is SVGIG (reference sequence). In DNA form, the CDR3 reads TGTGCCTGGAAGGGTGTGACAGGGTACGGGGGAAAACTGTTTTTT. This sequence encodes CAWKGVTGYGGKLFF. Drawing the rest from reference TRBV30 and TRBJ1-4, the complete variable domain is SQTIHQWPATLVQPVGSPLSLECTVEGTSNPNLYWYRQAAGRGLQLLFYSVGIGQISSEVPQNLSASRPQDRQFILSSKKLLLSDSGFYLCAWKGVTGYGGKLFFGSGTQLSVL.

The chain has TRBV6-5 and TRBJ1-2; the D is unclear. V was pared by 3 bases and J by 3 bases, with 14 bases between. The CDR3 extends over 15 amino acids. Germline values: CDR1 MNHEY, CDR2 SVGAGI. The CDR3, as DNA: TGTGCCAGCAGTTATCGGACGGGAAAAGACTATGGCTACACCTTC. This sequence encodes CASSYRTGKDYGYTF.

V and J are TRBV9 and TRBJ2-7; 11 bases match TRBD2. J was trimmed by 2 bases and V by 0 bases; bases with no gene match: 1. CDR1 SGDLS and CDR2 YYNGEE come from the germline V gene. This CDR3 spans 15 amino acids. For the CDR3, the DNA is TGTGCCAGCAGCGTAGCTAGCGGGGGGCCCTACGAGCAGTACTTC. Translation: CASSVASGGPYEQYF.

The gene calls are TRBV2 and TRBJ2-3; 7 nucleotides match TRBD2. CDR1 SNHLY and CDR2 FYNNEI come from the germline V gene. J gave up 1 base and V 9 bases, and 7 bases lay outside the gene matches. The CDR3 length is 14 residues. DNA of the CDR3: TGTGCCAGTAAACTAAGCGGGGGCACAGATACGCAGTATTTT. This gives the protein CASKLSGGTDTQYF.